The 23 T cell receptor beta chains in this list originate from one sample, sequenced in a study of monozygotic twins with inflammatory bowel disease. For each CDR3 protein, TCRdb gives one entry from its re-call of the 5' RACE reads, without DNA. In all, the sample yields 200,000 to 250,000 distinct CDR3 sequences. What was sequenced was blood. These receptors were obtained from a human donor with ulcerative colitis or Crohn's disease, or a healthy co-twin of an affected twin (not recorded which).

The J gene is TRBJ1-1, the V gene TRBV20-1. The CDR3 consists of 11 residues. Germline-derived CDR1 and CDR2 are DFQATT and SNEGSKA (reference sequence). The CDR3 spells CSASGVGWAFF.

This chain connects TRBV12-3 or TRBV12-4 to TRBJ2-5; TCRdb's assignment of TRBD1 cannot be checked, as there is no DNA. This CDR3 spans 13 amino acids. CDR3 sequence: CANARGGVETQYF.

V gene TRBV19 combines with J gene TRBJ1-1; lacking DNA, the TRBD1 call made by TCRdb goes unchecked. The CDR3 length is 18 residues. Germline V gene sequence: CDR1 LNHDA, CDR2 SQIVND (reference sequence). This chain's CDR3 is CASSIMARDSSMNTEAFF.

The chain recombines TRBV7-9 with TRBJ2-5; the D gene TCRdb calls, TRBD2, cannot be checked with no DNA. CDR1 SEHNR and CDR2 FQNEAQ come from the germline V gene (reference sequence). The CDR3 covers 16 residues. CDR3 in amino acids: CASSFSPGGNGETQYF. The full variable domain, its missing parts supplied by reference TRBV7-9 and TRBJ2-5, is DTGVSQNPRHKITKRGQNVTFRCDPISEHNRLYWYRQTLGQGPEFLTYFQNEAQLEKSRLLSDRFSAERPKGSFSTLEIQRTEQGDSAMYLCASSFSPGGNGETQYFGPGTRLLVL.

V gene TRBV7-6 combines with J gene TRBJ1-1. The germline V gene encodes CDR1 SGHVS and CDR2 FNYEAQ. This CDR3 has 14 residues. CDR3 sequence: CASSLDGDGTEAFF.

V gene TRBV18 combines with J gene TRBJ1-5; the D call from TCRdb, TRBD1, cannot be confirmed without DNA. From germline, CDR1 is KGHSH and CDR2 LQKENI. The CDR3 has 17 residues. CDR3 loop: CASSPGQGVAPNQPQHF.

The CDR3 is CASSGSPGPRDEQYF. The gene calls are TRBV6-2 or TRBV6-3 and TRBJ2-7; TCRdb's assignment of TRBD2 cannot be checked, as there is no DNA. This CDR3 region has 15 residues. CDR1 is MNHEY and CDR2 is SVGEGT in the germline V gene.

The CDR3: CASSQDKTAGTEAFF. This chain links TRBV4-2 with TRBJ1-1. CDR1 LGHNA and CDR2 YNFKEQ come from the germline V gene. The CDR3 runs to 15 residues.

The J gene is TRBJ1-6, the V gene TRBV6-5. The CDR3 length is 19 residues. The germline V gene has CDR1 MNHEY and CDR2 SVGAGI. CDR3 residues: CASSYRSGGGNLFNSPLHF.

V usage is TRBV4-1 and J usage is TRBJ2-3; TCRdb names TRBD1, which stays unverified in the absence of DNA. The CDR3 is made up of 16 amino acids. Germline assignment: CDR1 MGHRA and CDR2 YSYEKL. This chain's CDR3 is CASSQDGEKGADTQSF.

The J gene is TRBJ2-3, the V gene TRBV19; the D gene TCRdb calls, TRBD1, cannot be checked with no DNA. The germline CDR1 and CDR2 sequences are LNHDA and SQIVND (reference sequence). The CDR3 consists of 18 residues. This CDR3 is CASSIWLPGGDESDTQYF. Full variable domain (missing parts from reference TRBV19 and TRBJ2-3): DGGITQSPKYLFRKEGQNVTLSCEQNLNHDAMYWYRQDPGQGLRLIYYSQIVNDFQKGDIAEGYSVSREKKESFPLTVTSAQKNPTAFYLCASSIWLPGGDESDTQYFGPGTRLTVL.

The V gene is TRBV14, the J gene TRBJ1-2; TCRdb's D call of TRBD1 is untestable without DNA. The CDR3 is 15 residues long. Germline-derived CDR1 and CDR2 are SGHDN and FVKESK. The CDR3 loop is CASSQRKGVFGGYTF.

The chain couples TRBV7-9 to TRBJ2-7; TCRdb's D call, TRBD2, is unchecked because there is no DNA. The CDR3 length is 13 residues. Germline-derived CDR1 and CDR2 are SEHNR and FQNEAQ (reference sequence). CDR3 sequence reads: CASSLAREYEQYF.

The genes are TRBV5-6 and TRBJ1-4. CDR1 and CDR2 from the germline V gene are SGHDT and YYEEEE. There are 16 residues in the CDR3. Here the CDR3 reads CASSPAGRATNEKLFF.

The chain's CDR3 is CASSQEVPDTGAETQYF. The chain is built from TRBV3-1 and TRBJ2-5; absent DNA, TCRdb's TRBD1 call cannot be checked. Per germline, CDR1 LGHDT and CDR2 YNNKEL (reference sequence). The CDR3 runs 17 residues.

The chain employs TRBV5-5 and TRBJ2-5; there is no DNA to check the TCRdb D call of TRBD2. In germline, CDR1 is SGHKS, CDR2 YYEKEE (reference sequence). This CDR3 is 16 amino acids long. This CDR3 is CASRPRGPEIRETQYF.

V usage is TRBV12-3 or TRBV12-4 and J usage is TRBJ1-3; lacking DNA, the TRBD1 call made by TCRdb goes unchecked. The CDR3 spans 17 residues. This CDR3 is CASNLWASGASGNTIYF.

The rearrangement uses TRBV7-3 and TRBJ2-2; checking the TCRdb D call of TRBD1 is not possible without DNA. The CDR3 is made up of 12 amino acids. From germline, CDR1 is SGHTA and CDR2 FQGTGA. The CDR3 here is CAIEGGYGELFF.

This chain links TRBV5-2 with TRBJ2-7; TCRdb indicates TRBD1, and absent DNA this call remains unverified. TRBV5-2 constitutes a pseudogene. The CDR3 is 23 residues long. CDR3: CASNALPLNSDGGEAKWAYEQYF.

The rearrangement links TRBV20-1 to TRBJ1-3; TCRdb calls TRBD1, which cannot be checked without DNA. The germline CDR1 and CDR2 sequences are DFQATT and SNEGSKA (reference sequence). This CDR3 is 13 amino acids long. CDR3 in amino acids: CSARDSTVSTIYF.

The chain is built from TRBV7-8 and TRBJ1-2; TCRdb's D gene call, TRBD1, goes unchecked for lack of DNA. CDR3 size: 17 residues. From germline, CDR1 is SGHVS and CDR2 FQNEAQ. The CDR3 is CASSLIAPGQGNYGYTF.

The rearrangement joins TRBV2 to TRBJ2-4; TCRdb reports TRBD1, a call that lacks DNA to check it against. The germline V gene has CDR1 SNHLY and CDR2 FYNNEI. CDR3 size: 13 residues. The CDR3 sequence: CASNPGTKNIQYF. The full variable domain, with the rest looked up from reference TRBV2 and TRBJ2-4, is EPEVTQTPSHQVTQMGQEVILRCVPISNHLYFYWYRQILGQKVEFLVSFYNNEISEKSEIFDDQFSVERPDGSNFTLKIRSTKLEDSAMYFCASNPGTKNIQYFGAGTRLSVL.

The chain has TRBV3-1 and TRBJ1-6. Germline-derived CDR1 and CDR2 are LGHDT and YNNKEL (reference sequence). This CDR3 comprises 13 residues. The CDR3 sequence is CASSQVLDSPLHF.